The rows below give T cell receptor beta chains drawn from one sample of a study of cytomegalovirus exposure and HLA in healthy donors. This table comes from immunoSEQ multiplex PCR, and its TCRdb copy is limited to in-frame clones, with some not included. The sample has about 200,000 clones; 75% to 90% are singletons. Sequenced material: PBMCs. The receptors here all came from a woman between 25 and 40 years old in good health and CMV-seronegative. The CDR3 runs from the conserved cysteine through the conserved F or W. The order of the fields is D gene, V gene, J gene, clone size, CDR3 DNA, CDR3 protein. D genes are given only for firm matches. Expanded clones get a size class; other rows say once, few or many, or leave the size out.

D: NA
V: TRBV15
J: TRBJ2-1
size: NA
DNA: TGTGCCACCAGCGTGCGGACAGTCGATGAGCAGTTCTTC
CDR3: CATSVRTVDEQFF

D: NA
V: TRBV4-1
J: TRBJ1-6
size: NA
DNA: TGCGCCAGCAGCCAAGTTCCAGGGAACTATAATTCACCCCTCCACTTT
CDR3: CASSQVPGNYNSPLHF

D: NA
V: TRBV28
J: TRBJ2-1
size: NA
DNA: TGTGCCACCGTAGGCGGCGGTGAGCAGTTCTTC
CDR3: CATVGGGEQFF

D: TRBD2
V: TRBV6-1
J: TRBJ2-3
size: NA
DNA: TGTGCCAGCAGTGAGGGGGCTAGCGGGAGAAGGGATACGCAGTATTTT
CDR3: CASSEGASGRRDTQYF

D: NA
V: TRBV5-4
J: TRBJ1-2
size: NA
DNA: TGTGCCAGCAGCTTGGACAGCTTTAAACATGGCTACACCTTC
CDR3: CASSLDSFKHGYTF

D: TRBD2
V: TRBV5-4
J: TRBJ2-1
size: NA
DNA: TGTGCCAGCAGCTTCGCCGGGACTAGGTCCAATGAGCAGTTCTTC
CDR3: CASSFAGTRSNEQFF

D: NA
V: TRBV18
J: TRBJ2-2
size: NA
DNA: TGTGCCAGCTCACCACGGAGCTCCGGGGAGCTGTTTTTT
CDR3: CASSPRSSGELFF

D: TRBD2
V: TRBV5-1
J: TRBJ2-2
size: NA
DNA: TGCGCCACTGCCCGACTCGCGGGAGTGAACACCGGGGAGCTGTTTTTT
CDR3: CATARLAGVNTGELFF

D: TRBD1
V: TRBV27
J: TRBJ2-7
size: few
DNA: TGTGCCAGCAGTTTACGTCCCGGGACAGTCGCCGAGCAGTACTTC
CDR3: CASSLRPGTVAEQYF

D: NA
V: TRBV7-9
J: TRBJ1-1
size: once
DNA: TGTTCCAGCAGCCCCCCGGGGGGGGCGAACACTGAAGCTTTCTTT
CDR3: CSSSPPGGANTEAFF

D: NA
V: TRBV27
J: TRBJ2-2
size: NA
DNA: TGTGCCAGCAGTTTAGCAGGGTTGAACACCGGGGAGCTGTTTTTT
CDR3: CASSLAGLNTGELFF

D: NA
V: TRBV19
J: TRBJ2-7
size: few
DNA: TGTGCCAGTAGTATCGGGTACTCCTACGAGCAGTACTTC
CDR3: CASSIGYSYEQYF

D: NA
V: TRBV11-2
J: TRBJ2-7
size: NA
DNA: TGTGCCAGCAGCTTAGGTAGTGCCTACGAGCAGTACTTC
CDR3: CASSLGSAYEQYF

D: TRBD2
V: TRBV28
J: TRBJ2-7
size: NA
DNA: TGTGCCAGCAGTTTGGGGGGGGAATTGAGCGAGCAGTACTTC
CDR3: CASSLGGELSEQYF

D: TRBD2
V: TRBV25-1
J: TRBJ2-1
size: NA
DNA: TGTGCCAGCACCGGGACTAGCGGGATATACAATGAGCAGTTCTTC
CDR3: CASTGTSGIYNEQFF

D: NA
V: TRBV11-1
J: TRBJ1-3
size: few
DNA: TGTGCCAGCAGCTTGAGCTCTGGAAACACCATATATTTT
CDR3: CASSLSSGNTIYF

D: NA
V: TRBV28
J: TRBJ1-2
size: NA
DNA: TGTGCCAGCAGTTTAGAGGGTAACTATGGCTACACCTTC
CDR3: CASSLEGNYGYTF

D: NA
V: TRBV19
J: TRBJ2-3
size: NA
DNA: TGTGCCAGTAGGGAACAGGTCAACACAGATACGCAGTATTTT
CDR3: CASREQVNTDTQYF

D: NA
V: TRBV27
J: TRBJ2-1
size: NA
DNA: TGTGCCAGCAGTACGACTAGAGGACTCTACAATGAGCAGTTCTTC
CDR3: CASSTTRGLYNEQFF

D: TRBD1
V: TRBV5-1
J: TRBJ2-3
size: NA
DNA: TGCGCCAGCAGCTTGTCGACAGGGGGCACAGATACGCAGTATTTT
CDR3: CASSLSTGGTDTQYF

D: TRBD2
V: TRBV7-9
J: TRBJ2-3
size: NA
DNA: TGTGCCAGCAGTTTTCTAGCGGGCACAGATACGCAGTATTTT
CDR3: CASSFLAGTDTQYF

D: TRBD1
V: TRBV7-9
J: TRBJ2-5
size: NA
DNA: TGTGCCAGCAGCTTAACGGGACAGCAAGAGACCCAGTACTTC
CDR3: CASSLTGQQETQYF

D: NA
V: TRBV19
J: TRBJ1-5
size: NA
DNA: TGTGCCAGTAGTCCCCGTCAGGGGTTCCGTCAGCCCCAGCATTTT
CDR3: CASSPRQGFRQPQHF

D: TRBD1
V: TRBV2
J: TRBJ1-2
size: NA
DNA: TGTGCCAGCAGGGGGTTTCGGGACAGTCCAGGGTGCTACACCTTC
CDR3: CASRGFRDSPGCYTF

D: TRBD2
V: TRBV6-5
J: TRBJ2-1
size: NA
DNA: TGTGCCAGCAGTGCCCCGGGACTAATCATTTTCTTC
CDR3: CASSAPGLIIFF

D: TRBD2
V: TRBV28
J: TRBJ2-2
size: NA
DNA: TGTGCCAGCACCGCCTTCGGGGGGGCCAACGGGGAGCTGTTTTTT
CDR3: CASTAFGGANGELFF

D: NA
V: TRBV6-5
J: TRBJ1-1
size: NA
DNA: TGTGCCAGCAGTTACCCCCAGAACACTGAAGCTTTCTTT
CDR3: CASSYPQNTEAFF

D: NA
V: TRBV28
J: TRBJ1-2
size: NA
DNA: TGTGCCAGCAGTTTGGGGGAGGATGGCTACACCTTC
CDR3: CASSLGEDGYTF

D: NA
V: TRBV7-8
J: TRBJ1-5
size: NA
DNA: TGTGCCAGCAGCCTGGGACTGCTAAATCAGCCCCAGCATTTT
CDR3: CASSLGLLNQPQHF

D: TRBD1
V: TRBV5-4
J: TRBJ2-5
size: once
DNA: TGTGCCAGCAAACAGGACAGGGGATGGGAGACCCAGTACTTC
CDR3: CASKQDRGWETQYF

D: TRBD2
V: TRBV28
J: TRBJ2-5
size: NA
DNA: TGTGCCAGCAGTTTATTAGGAGCGGGGGGTCCAAGGGGGACCCAGTACTTC
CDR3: CASSLLGAGGPRGTQYF

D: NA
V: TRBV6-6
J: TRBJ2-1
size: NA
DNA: TGTGCCAGCAAGGGGGGGGCGGGGAATGAGCAGTTCTTC
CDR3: CASKGGAGNEQFF

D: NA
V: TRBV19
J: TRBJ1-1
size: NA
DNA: TGTGCCAGTAGTATAAACAGATTGAACACTGAAGCTTTCTTT
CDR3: CASSINRLNTEAFF

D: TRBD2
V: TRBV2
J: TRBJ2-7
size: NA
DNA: TGTGCCAGCCGGCGACTAGCGGGACGCTACGAGCAGTACTTC
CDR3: CASRRLAGRYEQYF

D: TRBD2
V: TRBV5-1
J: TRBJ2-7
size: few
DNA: TGCGCCAGCAGCCCGGGGACTAGGGTATCCGAGCAGTACTTC
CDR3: CASSPGTRVSEQYF

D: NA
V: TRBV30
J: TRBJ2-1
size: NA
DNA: TGTGCCTGGAGTATAAGGGTACGGGGGAGCTCCTACAATGAGCAGTTCTTC
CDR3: CAWSIRVRGSSYNEQFF

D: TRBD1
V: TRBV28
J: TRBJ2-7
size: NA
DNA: TGTGCCAGCAGTTTAAGGACAGGGCGCGAGCAGTACTTC
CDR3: CASSLRTGREQYF

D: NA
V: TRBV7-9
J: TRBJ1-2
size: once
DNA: TGTGCCAGCAGCTCCAATACAGGCGGCTACACCTTC
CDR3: CASSSNTGGYTF

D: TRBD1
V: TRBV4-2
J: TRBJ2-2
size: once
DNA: TGTGCCAGCAGCCATGGACAGGGGGCGGACACCGGGGAGCTGTTTTTT
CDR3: CASSHGQGADTGELFF

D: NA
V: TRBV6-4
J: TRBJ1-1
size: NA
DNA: TGTGCCAGCAGTGACTCGTTGAGGGACCCAGGCAGGCGGGGGACTGAAGCTTTCTTT
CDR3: CASSDSLRDPGRRGTEAFF

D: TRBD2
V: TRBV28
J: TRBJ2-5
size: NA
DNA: TGTGCCAGCAGCAAATTAGCGGGATCGGGAGGAGAGACCCAGTACTTC
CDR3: CASSKLAGSGGETQYF

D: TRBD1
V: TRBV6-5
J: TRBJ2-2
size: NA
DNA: TGTGCCAGCAGTCCTATACAGGGGACGGCCGGGGAGCTGTTTTTT
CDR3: CASSPIQGTAGELFF

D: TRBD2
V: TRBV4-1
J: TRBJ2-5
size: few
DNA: TGCGCCAGCAGCCGACTAGCGGGGGGGAACCTGTACCAAGAGACCCAGTACTTC
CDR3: CASSRLAGGNLYQETQYF

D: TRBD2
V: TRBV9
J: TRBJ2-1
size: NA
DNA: TGTGCCAGCAGCGTGGCTAGCGGGAATTCCTACAATGAGCAGTTCTTC
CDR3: CASSVASGNSYNEQFF

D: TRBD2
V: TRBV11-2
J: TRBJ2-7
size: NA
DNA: TGTGCCAGCAGCTTAGGAAGAGCTAGCGGCTACGAGCAGTACTTC
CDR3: CASSLGRASGYEQYF

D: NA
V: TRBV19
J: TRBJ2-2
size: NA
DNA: TGTGCCAGTAGTCTCACAGCCACCGGGGAGCTGTTTTTT
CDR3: CASSLTATGELFF

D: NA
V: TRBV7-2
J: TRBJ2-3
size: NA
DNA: TGTGCCAGCACCGACTTGGATACGCAGTATTTT
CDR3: CASTDLDTQYF

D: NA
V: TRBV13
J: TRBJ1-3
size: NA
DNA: TGTGCCAGCAGCTTAGTAGGGGGAACCGGAAACACCATATATTTT
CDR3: CASSLVGGTGNTIYF

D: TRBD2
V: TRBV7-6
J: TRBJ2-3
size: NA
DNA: TGTGCCAGCAGCTTGGCGGGAGAAGGCACAGATACACAGTATTTT
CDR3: CASSLAGEGTDTQYF

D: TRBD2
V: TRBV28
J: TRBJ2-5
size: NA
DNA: TGTGCCAGCAGTTCTGCCGGCGGGAGAGGGGAGACCCAGTACTTC
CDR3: CASSSAGGRGETQYF

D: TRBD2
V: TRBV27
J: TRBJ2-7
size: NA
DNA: TGTGCCAGCAGTCAACTTCTAGCGGCCCGTTACGAGCAGTACTTC
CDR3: CASSQLLAARYEQYF

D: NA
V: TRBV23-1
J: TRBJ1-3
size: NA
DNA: TGCGCCTCGGGGGGTTCTGGAAACACCATATATTTT
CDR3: CASGGSGNTIYF